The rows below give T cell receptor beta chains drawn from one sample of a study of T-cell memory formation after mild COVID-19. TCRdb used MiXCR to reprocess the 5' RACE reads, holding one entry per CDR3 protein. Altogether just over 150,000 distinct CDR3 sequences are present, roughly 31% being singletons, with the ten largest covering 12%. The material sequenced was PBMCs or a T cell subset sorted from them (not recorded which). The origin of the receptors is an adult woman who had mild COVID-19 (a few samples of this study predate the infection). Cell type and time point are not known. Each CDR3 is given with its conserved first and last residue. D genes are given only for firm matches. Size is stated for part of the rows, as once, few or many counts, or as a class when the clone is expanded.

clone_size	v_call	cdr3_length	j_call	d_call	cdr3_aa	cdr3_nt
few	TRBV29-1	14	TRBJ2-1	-	CSVEGSFSYNEQFF	TGCAGCGTTGAAGGTAGCTTCTCCTACAATGAGCAGTTCTTC
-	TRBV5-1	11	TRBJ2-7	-	CASSSSYEKYF	TGCGCCAGCAGCTCCTCGTACGAGAAGTACTTC
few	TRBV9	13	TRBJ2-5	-	CASSATGQETQYF	TGTGCCAGCAGCGCCACCGGGCAAGAGACCCAGTACTTC
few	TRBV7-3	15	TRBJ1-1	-	CASSSGRGVNTEAFF	TGTGCCAGCAGTTCGGGCAGGGGAGTGAACACTGAAGCTTTCTTT
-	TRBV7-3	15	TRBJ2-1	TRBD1	CASSPPGQGSNEQFF	TGTGCCAGCAGCCCTCCGGGACAGGGTAGCAATGAGCAGTTCTTC
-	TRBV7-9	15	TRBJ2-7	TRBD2	CASSSGTSGFYEQYF	TGTGCCAGCAGCTCCGGGACTAGCGGATTTTACGAGCAGTACTTC
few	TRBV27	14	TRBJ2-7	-	CASSLQVLGYEQYF	TGTGCCAGCAGTCTGCAGGTCCTTGGTTACGAGCAGTACTTC
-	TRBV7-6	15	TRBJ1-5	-	CASSQLWGENQPQHF	TGTGCCAGCAGCCAACTTTGGGGAGAAAATCAGCCCCAGCATTTT
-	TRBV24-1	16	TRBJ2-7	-	CATSDPGQGNSYEQYF	TGTGCCACCAGTGACCCCGGGCAGGGGAACTCCTACGAGCAGTACTTC
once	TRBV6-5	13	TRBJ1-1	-	CASRGGRNTEAFF	TGTGCCAGCAGGGGAGGGAGGAACACTGAAGCTTTCTTT
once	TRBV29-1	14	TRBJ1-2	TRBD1	CSEARQGGNYGYTF	TGCAGCGAAGCGAGACAGGGAGGGAACTATGGCTACACCTTC
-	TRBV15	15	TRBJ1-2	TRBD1	CATSRVTGAMDGYTF	TGTGCCACCAGCAGAGTTACAGGGGCAATGGATGGCTACACCTTC
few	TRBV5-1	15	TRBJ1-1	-	CASSPQPSQNTEAFF	TGCGCCAGCAGCCCTCAGCCCTCTCAGAACACTGAAGCTTTCTTT
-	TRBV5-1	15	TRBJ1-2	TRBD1	CASSSLRQGMDGYTF	TGCGCCAGCAGCTCTCTACGACAGGGGATGGATGGCTACACCTTC
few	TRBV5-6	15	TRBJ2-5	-	CASSLVMAGQETQYF	TGTGCCAGCAGCTTGGTGATGGCAGGTCAAGAGACCCAGTACTTC
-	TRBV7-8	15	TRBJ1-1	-	CASSLTGRMNTEAFF	TGTGCCAGCAGCTTAACAGGCCGAATGAACACTGAAGCTTTCTTT
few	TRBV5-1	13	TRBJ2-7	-	CASSLRTAYEQYF	TGCGCCAGCAGCTTGCGGACAGCCTACGAGCAGTACTTC
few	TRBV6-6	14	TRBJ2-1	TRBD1	CASNSGTGFDEQFF	TGTGCCAGCAATTCTGGGACAGGGTTCGATGAGCAGTTCTTC
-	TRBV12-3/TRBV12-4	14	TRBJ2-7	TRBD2	CASSLAGDVYEQYF	TGTGCCAGCAGTCTAGCGGGAGACGTTTACGAGCAGTACTTC
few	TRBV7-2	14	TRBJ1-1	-	CASSLGGGYTEAFF	TGTGCCAGCAGCTTGGGCGGGGGGTACACTGAAGCTTTCTTT
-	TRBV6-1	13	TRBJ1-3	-	CACGQVSGNTIYF	TGTGCCTGCGGACAAGTCTCTGGAAACACCATATATTTT
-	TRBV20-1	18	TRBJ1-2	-	CSARDPPGQLRGRNGYTF	TGCAGTGCTAGAGATCCTCCGGGTCAACTTCGGGGAAGAAATGGCTACACCTTC
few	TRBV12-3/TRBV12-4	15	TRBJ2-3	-	CASSSLSGVTDTQYF	TGTGCCAGCAGTTCGCTTTCGGGGGTAACAGATACGCAGTATTTT
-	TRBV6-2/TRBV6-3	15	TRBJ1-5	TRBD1	CASSQHRDRNQPQHF	TGTGCCAGCAGTCAACACCGGGACAGGAATCAGCCCCAGCATTTT
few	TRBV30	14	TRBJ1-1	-	CAWTPSREGTEAFF	TGTGCCTGGACCCCCAGTAGGGAGGGAACTGAAGCTTTCTTT
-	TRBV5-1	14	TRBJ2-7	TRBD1	CASSIDRGTYEQYF	TGCGCCAGCAGCATAGACAGGGGGACCTACGAGCAGTACTTC
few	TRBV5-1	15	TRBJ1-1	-	CASTSLSGYGTEAFF	TGCGCCAGCACCTCCCTTTCGGGTTATGGCACTGAAGCTTTCTTT
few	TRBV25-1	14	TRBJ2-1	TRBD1	CASMGTGGMDEQFF	TGTGCCAGCATGGGGACAGGGGGCATGGATGAGCAGTTCTTC
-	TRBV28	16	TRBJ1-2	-	CASSGPRGSVNYGYTF	TGTGCCAGCAGTGGACCCCGGGGTTCCGTTAACTATGGCTACACCTTC
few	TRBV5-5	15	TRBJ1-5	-	CASSQSGGSNQPQHF	TGTGCCAGCAGCCAGTCGGGGGGCTCCAATCAGCCCCAGCATTTT
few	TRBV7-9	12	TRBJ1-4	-	CASSWAVEKLFF	TGTGCCAGCAGCTGGGCGGTGGAAAAACTGTTTTTT
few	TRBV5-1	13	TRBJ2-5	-	CASSLEGTETQYF	TGCGCCAGCAGCTTGGAAGGGACGGAGACCCAGTACTTC
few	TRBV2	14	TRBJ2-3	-	CASSYLLSTDTQYF	TGTGCCAGCAGCTACCTTTTAAGCACAGATACGCAGTATTTT
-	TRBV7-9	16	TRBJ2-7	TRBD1	CAIISDRGLNYYEQYF	TGTGCCATCATCTCCGACAGGGGCCTAAATTACTACGAGCAGTACTTC
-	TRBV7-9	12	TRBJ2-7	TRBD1	CASSLPGQGKYF	TGTGCCAGCAGCTTACCCGGACAGGGGAAGTACTTC
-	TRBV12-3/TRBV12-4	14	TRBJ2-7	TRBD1	CASSRTGDSYEQYF	TGTGCCAGCAGCCGGACAGGGGACTCCTACGAGCAGTACTTC
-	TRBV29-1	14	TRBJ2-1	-	CSVVRGVSYSEQFF	TGCAGCGTTGTGCGCGGCGTCTCCTACAGTGAGCAGTTCTTC
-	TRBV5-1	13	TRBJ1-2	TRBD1	CASSLGQGGGYTF	TGCGCCAGCAGCCTAGGACAGGGAGGAGGCTACACCTTC
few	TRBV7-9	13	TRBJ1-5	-	CASSLTGSTPQHF	TGTGCCAGCAGCTTGACAGGATCCACGCCCCAGCATTTT
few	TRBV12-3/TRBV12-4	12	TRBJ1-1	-	CASSLIPGEAFF	TGTGCCAGCAGTTTAATCCCGGGTGAAGCTTTCTTT
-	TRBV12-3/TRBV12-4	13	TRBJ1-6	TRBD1	CASRVAGTGLLHF	TGTGCCAGCAGGGTCGCCGGGACAGGTTTGCTCCACTTT